This record covers a single TCR beta chain. Its antigen is still unknown. TCRdb keeps only in-frame clones here, not all; method: immunoSEQ multiplex PCR. The data show approximately 5,900 clones, roughly 84% seen once. This sample was taken from a study of blood T cell dynamics during melanoma immunotherapy. Study-wide results and limits: Disease-control patients' PBMC repertoires became either more clonal or more diverse at W3.

Time point of the sample: week 3, after first cycle of checkpoint inhibitor. Response was assessed by RECIST 1.1 at 12 weeks, except two rapid progressors. Sequences were derived from blood, sampled from a patient treated with checkpoint blockade. This TCR came from a human donor with melanoma.

CDR3 protein: CASSLEFRDRTRGEKLFF. In DNA, the CDR3 is TGCGCCAGCAGCTTGGAATTTCGGGACAGAACCCGGGGGGAAAAACTGTTTTTT. The gene calls are TRBV5-1 and TRBJ1-4; 7 nucleotides match TRBD1. Germline-derived CDR1 and CDR2 are SGHRS and YFSETQ. The CDR3 spans 18 residues. V shed 0 bases and J 8 bases; nucleotides not matched to a gene: 16.